A selection of T cell receptor beta chains follows, all from one sample in a study of shared clonotypes between healthy human individuals. The repertoire was sequenced with immunoSEQ multiplex PCR; TCRdb's copy has only in-frame clones and lacks some. Of about 710,000 clones in the sample, 73% are singletons; the top ten hold 1.5% to 2%. Sequences were obtained from memory CD4+ T cells sorted from blood. The source is a woman aged 25 to 39 in good health. The CDR3 runs from the conserved cysteine through the conserved F or W. D genes are given only for firm matches. Only some rows state a clone size, as once, few, many or a class for expanded clones.

d_gene: TRBD2
j_gene: TRBJ2-7
v_gene: TRBV6-1
abundance: few
CDR3aa: CASRGLAGTSYEQYF
CDR3nt: TGTGCCAGCAGGGGACTAGCGGGAACTTCCTACGAGCAGTACTTC

d_gene: TRBD2
j_gene: TRBJ2-7
v_gene: TRBV13
abundance: .
CDR3aa: CASSPSGRAYEQYF
CDR3nt: TGTGCCAGCAGCCCCAGCGGGAGGGCCTACGAGCAGTACTTC

d_gene: TRBD1
j_gene: TRBJ1-4
v_gene: TRBV5-1
abundance: .
CDR3aa: CASSLAGTVKLFF
CDR3nt: TGCGCCAGCAGCTTGGCCGGGACAGTAAAACTGTTTTTT

d_gene: .
j_gene: TRBJ2-2
v_gene: TRBV28
abundance: few
CDR3aa: CASSLGTGELFF
CDR3nt: TGTGCCAGCAGTTTAGGCACCGGGGAGCTGTTTTTT

d_gene: .
j_gene: TRBJ1-2
v_gene: TRBV28
abundance: .
CDR3aa: CASWRGTIYGYTF
CDR3nt: TGTGCCAGTTGGAGAGGCACCATCTATGGCTACACCTTC

d_gene: .
j_gene: TRBJ2-2
v_gene: TRBV27
abundance: .
CDR3aa: CASSFDRTNTGELFF
CDR3nt: TGTGCCAGCAGTTTTGATAGGACAAACACCGGGGAGCTGTTTTTT

d_gene: .
j_gene: TRBJ1-3
v_gene: TRBV15
abundance: .
CDR3aa: CATSRGGSGNTIYF
CDR3nt: TGTGCCACCAGCAGAGGAGGCTCTGGAAACACCATATATTTT

d_gene: .
j_gene: TRBJ1-2
v_gene: TRBV6-5
abundance: few
CDR3aa: CATGGFTNYGYTF
CDR3nt: TGTGCCACCGGGGGGTTTACTAACTATGGCTACACCTTC

d_gene: TRBD1
j_gene: TRBJ2-3
v_gene: TRBV19
abundance: .
CDR3aa: CASSILDRVDTQYF
CDR3nt: TGTGCCAGTAGTATACTCGACAGGGTAGATACGCAGTATTTT

d_gene: .
j_gene: TRBJ1-1
v_gene: TRBV5-4
abundance: .
CDR3aa: CASSPGPRVHMNTEAFF
CDR3nt: TGTGCCAGCAGCCCTGGACCCAGGGTCCACATGAACACTGAAGCTTTCTTT

d_gene: .
j_gene: TRBJ2-2
v_gene: TRBV6-6
abundance: .
CDR3aa: CASYPTANTGELFF
CDR3nt: TGTGCCAGCTATCCGACAGCTAACACCGGGGAGCTGTTTTTT

d_gene: TRBD1
j_gene: TRBJ1-1
v_gene: TRBV30
abundance: .
CDR3aa: CAWNRGSGTEAFF
CDR3nt: TGTGCCTGGAACAGGGGTTCCGGCACTGAAGCTTTCTTT

d_gene: .
j_gene: TRBJ2-7
v_gene: TRBV23-1
abundance: .
CDR3aa: CASKRRGLKFYEQYF
CDR3nt: TGCGCCAGCAAAAGAAGGGGACTTAAGTTCTACGAGCAGTACTTC

d_gene: TRBD1
j_gene: TRBJ1-2
v_gene: TRBV19
abundance: .
CDR3aa: CASSTPRGGDYYGYTF
CDR3nt: TGTGCCAGTAGTACCCCGCGAGGGGGCGATTACTATGGCTACACCTTC

d_gene: .
j_gene: TRBJ2-3
v_gene: TRBV19
abundance: .
CDR3aa: CASSNAGTDTQYF
CDR3nt: TGTGCCAGTAGTAACGCTGGCACAGATACGCAGTATTTT

d_gene: .
j_gene: TRBJ2-1
v_gene: TRBV5-1
abundance: .
CDR3aa: CASSPSSGAYNEQFF
CDR3nt: TGCGCCAGCAGCCCGTCTTCTGGGGCCTACAATGAGCAGTTCTTC

d_gene: .
j_gene: TRBJ2-4
v_gene: TRBV10-1
abundance: .
CDR3aa: CARTKNIQYF
CDR3nt: TGCGCCAGGACCAAAAACATTCAGTACTTC

d_gene: .
j_gene: TRBJ2-3
v_gene: TRBV29-1
abundance: few
CDR3aa: CSVRAENTDTQYF
CDR3nt: TGCAGCGTGCGGGCGGAGAACACAGATACGCAGTATTTT

d_gene: .
j_gene: TRBJ2-5
v_gene: TRBV19
abundance: .
CDR3aa: CASSPQGLGQETQYF
CDR3nt: TGTGCCAGCTCGCCACAGGGTTTGGGGCAAGAGACCCAGTACTTC

d_gene: TRBD1
j_gene: TRBJ1-1
v_gene: TRBV6-5
abundance: .
CDR3aa: CASRLTGANTEAFF
CDR3nt: TGTGCCAGCAGACTGACAGGGGCGAACACTGAAGCTTTCTTT

d_gene: .
j_gene: TRBJ2-1
v_gene: TRBV5-4
abundance: once
CDR3aa: CASSLGGKSYNEQFF
CDR3nt: TGTGCCAGCAGCTTGGGCGGGAAGTCCTACAATGAGCAGTTCTTC

d_gene: .
j_gene: TRBJ2-7
v_gene: TRBV7-8
abundance: .
CDR3aa: CASSLSGTTLSRGEQYF
CDR3nt: TGTGCCAGCAGCTTATCTGGGACGACCCTAAGTCGTGGCGAGCAGTACTTC

d_gene: TRBD1
j_gene: TRBJ1-2
v_gene: TRBV5-8
abundance: .
CDR3aa: CASKGVGGGGYTF
CDR3nt: TGTGCCAGCAAAGGGGTAGGGGGCGGTGGCTACACCTTC

d_gene: .
j_gene: TRBJ2-7
v_gene: TRBV5-1
abundance: .
CDR3aa: CASSLAPGSGWGEQYF
CDR3nt: TGCGCCAGCAGCTTGGCCCCAGGGTCAGGGTGGGGCGAGCAGTACTTC

d_gene: .
j_gene: TRBJ2-2
v_gene: TRBV11-2
abundance: .
CDR3aa: CASSLDSVTGELFF
CDR3nt: TGTGCCAGCAGCTTAGATTCGGTAACCGGGGAGCTGTTTTTT

d_gene: .
j_gene: TRBJ2-5
v_gene: TRBV30
abundance: .
CDR3aa: CAWSMGSQLMGTQYF
CDR3nt: TGTGCCTGGAGTATGGGGTCTCAACTAATGGGGACCCAGTACTTC

d_gene: .
j_gene: TRBJ1-2
v_gene: TRBV28
abundance: few
CDR3aa: CASSPLSQGLANYGYTF
CDR3nt: TGTGCCAGCAGTCCACTATCGCAGGGGTTAGCTAACTATGGCTACACCTTC

d_gene: TRBD2
j_gene: TRBJ2-3
v_gene: TRBV27
abundance: .
CDR3aa: CASRETSGPSGQYF
CDR3nt: TGTGCCAGCAGAGAGACTAGCGGCCCGTCGGGGCAGTATTTT

d_gene: TRBD2
j_gene: TRBJ2-7
v_gene: TRBV5-1
abundance: .
CDR3aa: CASTSGATYEQYF
CDR3nt: TGCGCCAGCACTAGCGGGGCTACCTACGAGCAGTACTTC

d_gene: .
j_gene: TRBJ1-5
v_gene: TRBV5-1
abundance: .
CDR3aa: CASRPPNTGQPQHF
CDR3nt: TGCGCCAGCAGGCCCCCTAATACAGGTCAGCCCCAGCATTTT

d_gene: .
j_gene: TRBJ1-2
v_gene: TRBV6-1
abundance: .
CDR3aa: CASRLIGGYTF
CDR3nt: TGTGCCAGCAGGCTGATTGGAGGCTACACCTTC

d_gene: .
j_gene: TRBJ2-7
v_gene: TRBV27
abundance: .
CDR3aa: CASKFRTTAEQYF
CDR3nt: TGTGCCAGCAAGTTTCGCACAACTGCCGAGCAGTACTTC

d_gene: .
j_gene: TRBJ2-3
v_gene: TRBV5-1
abundance: .
CDR3aa: CASSSFRGTDTQYF
CDR3nt: TGCGCCAGCAGCAGCTTCAGGGGCACAGATACGCAGTATTTT

d_gene: .
j_gene: TRBJ2-2
v_gene: TRBV7-6
abundance: .
CDR3aa: CASSLGVPGQRGGELFF
CDR3nt: TGTGCCAGCAGCTTAGGAGTACCGGGACAACGGGGCGGGGAGCTGTTTTTT

d_gene: TRBD1
j_gene: TRBJ2-2
v_gene: TRBV28
abundance: .
CDR3aa: CASSLVQGYTGELFF
CDR3nt: TGTGCCAGCAGTTTGGTACAGGGGTACACCGGGGAGCTGTTTTTT

d_gene: .
j_gene: TRBJ2-2
v_gene: TRBV19
abundance: .
CDR3aa: CASSTPLARLTGELFF
CDR3nt: TGTGCCAGTAGTACCCCCCTAGCGAGACTAACCGGGGAGCTGTTTTTT

d_gene: .
j_gene: TRBJ1-4
v_gene: TRBV29-1
abundance: .
CDR3aa: CSVGTAQNEKLFF
CDR3nt: TGCAGCGTTGGGACGGCACAAAATGAAAAACTGTTTTTT

d_gene: .
j_gene: TRBJ2-7
v_gene: TRBV9
abundance: .
CDR3aa: CASSRNAGLHEQYF
CDR3nt: TGTGCCAGCAGTAGAAACGCAGGCCTCCACGAGCAGTACTTC

d_gene: .
j_gene: TRBJ1-4
v_gene: TRBV28
abundance: .
CDR3aa: CASSSSRVNEKLFF
CDR3nt: TGTGCCAGCAGTTCGTCAAGGGTGAATGAAAAACTGTTTTTT

d_gene: .
j_gene: TRBJ1-5
v_gene: TRBV4-1
abundance: .
CDR3aa: CASSHPASNQPQHF
CDR3nt: TGCGCCAGCAGCCATCCAGCTAGCAATCAGCCCCAGCATTTT

d_gene: .
j_gene: TRBJ2-5
v_gene: TRBV4-1
abundance: many
CDR3aa: CASSQADTLGETQYF
CDR3nt: TGCGCCAGCAGCCAGGCGGACACCCTGGGGGAGACCCAGTACTTC

d_gene: .
j_gene: TRBJ1-2
v_gene: TRBV6-6
abundance: .
CDR3aa: CASSYGGRYGYTF
CDR3nt: TGTGCCAGCAGTTACGGGGGACGGTATGGCTACACCTTC

d_gene: .
j_gene: TRBJ2-1
v_gene: TRBV28
abundance: .
CDR3aa: CASSVRGASEQFF
CDR3nt: TGTGCCAGCAGCGTAAGGGGGGCCAGTGAGCAGTTCTTC

d_gene: TRBD1
j_gene: TRBJ1-1
v_gene: TRBV2
abundance: .
CDR3aa: CASIPLGQGSGTEAFF
CDR3nt: TGTGCCAGTATTCCATTAGGACAGGGATCTGGCACTGAAGCTTTCTTT